This T cell receptor (beta chain) was captured in a study of shared clonotypes between healthy human individuals. CDR3 length: 13 amino acids. The ends were cut back, 2 bases at V and 3 bases at J, with 7 bases in the middle. CDR1 and CDR2 from the germline V gene are SGHNT and YYREEE (reference sequence). Into CD45RA+ naive and CD45RA-negative memory subsets, the CD4+ cells were split. Whole-study results and caveats: Rarefaction gave evidence that sorted-subset sequencing remained incomplete despite large depth. A few donors showed sharing of approximately 5% of naive CD4 clonotypes.

It was across several immunoSEQ plates that each subset's genomic DNA was evenly split. Method: immunoSEQ multiplex PCR; TCRdb's copy keeps in-frame clones and lacks some. The table shows roughly 1,100,000 clones, with 70% to 80% occurring only once. As to this clone: Its antigen is unidentified.

The sequenced sample consisted of memory CD4+ T cells sorted from blood. Subset specified: CD45RA-negative fraction. This clonotype was sampled from a man between 18 and 35 years old in good health. This chain links TRBV5-4 with TRBJ2-3; the D gene is possibly TRBD2 (6 bases). Written as DNA, the CDR3 is TGTGCCAGCAGCTTAGGGAGGACAGATACGCAGTATTTT. Translated, it gives CASSLGRTDTQYF.